These T cell receptor beta chains were read from a single sample in a study of Ad26.COV2.S vaccination and SARS-CoV-2 variants. Sequenced by immunoSEQ multiplex PCR; TCRdb stores in-frame clones only, minus some. Seen here are about 350,000 clones, 70% to 90% observed once, and the top ten hold roughly 10%. Here the sequenced sample was peripheral blood, taken in a trial of Ad26.COV2.S vaccine versus placebo. The receptors here all came from a person between 18 and 65 years old who received the Ad26.COV2.S COVID-19 vaccine or a placebo. CDR3s include the opening cysteine and the closing phenylalanine or tryptophan. The D gene is left open where the match is weak. Clone size is given for some rows only: seen once, a few or many times, or a class if the clone is expanded.

NA	NA	TRBJ1-5	TRBV27	TGTGCCAGCGCTAGGGACAACACCTACAATCAGCCCCAGCATTTT	CASARDNTYNQPQHF
NA	NA	TRBJ1-4	TRBV5-1	TGCGCCAGCAGCTTGGACAGCCCTAATGAAAAACTGTTTTTT	CASSLDSPNEKLFF
NA	many	TRBJ2-7	TRBV5-5	TGTGCCAGCAGCTATGGCGGGGGACACCTCAGCTCCTACGAGCAGTACTTC	CASSYGGGHLSSYEQYF
NA	NA	TRBJ2-5	TRBV7-8	TGTGCCAGCAGCTTGCATCGGGGTACCTCAGAGACCCAGTACTTC	CASSLHRGTSETQYF
NA	few	TRBJ1-4	TRBV27	TGTGCCAGCCGTACAGGGCGCACCCATGAAAAACTGTTTTTT	CASRTGRTHEKLFF
NA	NA	TRBJ2-1	TRBV7-3	TGTGCCAGCAGCGCTCTGAACTACAATGAGCAGTTCTTC	CASSALNYNEQFF
NA	once	TRBJ1-4	TRBV2	TGTGCCAGCACGGAGACTGCAACTAATGAAAAACTGTTTTTT	CASTETATNEKLFF
NA	NA	TRBJ1-4	TRBV4-3	TGCGCCAGCAGCCCCTCTCCAGGCAGGGAGGCGGAAAAACTGTTTTTT	CASSPSPGREAEKLFF
NA	few	TRBJ2-3	TRBV9	TGTGCCAGCAGCGTAGCTCATACGGAGACAGATACGCAGTATTTT	CASSVAHTETDTQYF
TRBD1	once	TRBJ2-3	TRBV6-6	TGTGCCAGCAGTGGATCCCCGGGACAGGGATTAGCAGATACGCAGTATTTT	CASSGSPGQGLADTQYF
NA	NA	TRBJ2-7	TRBV19	TGTGCCAGTAGTATCTCAGGCGGAACCTACGAGCAGTACTTC	CASSISGGTYEQYF
TRBD1	NA	TRBJ2-7	TRBV3-1/TRBV3-2	TGTGCCAGCAGTCGAACCGGGACAGGGGTATACGAGCAGTACTTC	CASSRTGTGVYEQYF
NA	NA	TRBJ2-7	TRBV27	TGTGCCAGCAGTCCCCTACCTCTCGACCTGATCAACGAGCAGTACTTC	CASSPLPLDLINEQYF
TRBD1	NA	TRBJ1-5	TRBV12-3/TRBV12-4	TGTGCCAGCAGTTCGGGACAGGGGCCCAGTCAGCATTTT	CASSSGQGPSQHF
NA	NA	TRBJ1-1	TRBV10-3	TGTGCCATCTCTGCAGTTGGGGAGAACACTGAAGCTTTCTTT	CAISAVGENTEAFF
NA	NA	TRBJ2-7	TRBV6-5	TGTGCCAGCAGTCCCCCAGGACAGAGAGCCTACGAGCAGTACTTC	CASSPPGQRAYEQYF
TRBD1	NA	TRBJ2-5	TRBV3-1/TRBV3-2	TGTGCCAGCAGCCAAGATTTGGGGACAGGGGGACAGACCCAGTACTTC	CASSQDLGTGGQTQYF
TRBD2	NA	TRBJ2-7	TRBV19	TGTGCCAGTAGGCTATCCGGGACTAGCGGTTACGAGCAGTACTTC	CASRLSGTSGYEQYF
TRBD2	NA	TRBJ2-3	TRBV7-6	TGTGCCAGCAGCTCTCCCTATCATAGCGGGAGTGTGCCAGATACGCAGTATTTT	CASSSPYHSGSVPDTQYF
NA	NA	TRBJ2-2	TRBV28	TGTGCCAGCAGTTCCCCTATACACGGGGAGCTGTTTTTT	CASSSPIHGELFF
NA	NA	TRBJ2-7	TRBV6-5	TGTGCCAGCAGTTACGGTAGGGAAATCTACGAGCAGTACTTC	CASSYGREIYEQYF
TRBD1	NA	TRBJ1-5	TRBV5-3	TGTGCCAGAAGCCGCCGGGACAGGCTTTATAGCAATCAGCCCCAGCATTTT	CARSRRDRLYSNQPQHF
TRBD2	NA	TRBJ2-5	TRBV5-6	TGTGCCAGCAGCCTATGGACTAGCGTCGAGACCCAGTACTTC	CASSLWTSVETQYF
NA	NA	TRBJ2-1	TRBV18	TGTGCCAGCTCTCTATCCCGGGACCACAATGAGCAGTTCTTC	CASSLSRDHNEQFF
TRBD1	NA	TRBJ1-1	TRBV12-3/TRBV12-4	TGTGCCAGCAGTTCTACAGGGGGCTCCGAAGCTTTCTTT	CASSSTGGSEAFF
NA	NA	TRBJ2-7	TRBV7-2	TGTGCCAGCAGCTACCGACCGGGACAACCCAAACTCGAGCAGTACTTC	CASSYRPGQPKLEQYF
TRBD1	NA	TRBJ2-3	TRBV6-2/TRBV6-3	TGTGCCAGCAGTTCTTGGGACAGCTCTAACACAGATACGCAGTATTTT	CASSSWDSSNTDTQYF
NA	few	TRBJ1-1	TRBV6-5	TGTGCCAGCAGTTACGGGGGACATCTAACTGAAGCTTTCTTT	CASSYGGHLTEAFF
TRBD1	NA	TRBJ1-2	TRBV4-2	TGTGCCAGCAGCCAAACGACAGGGCAGTATGGCTACACCTTC	CASSQTTGQYGYTF
NA	NA	TRBJ1-5	TRBV7-9	TGTGCCAGCAGCTACCGGGGACCAAATCAGCCCCAGCATTTT	CASSYRGPNQPQHF
NA	NA	TRBJ2-1	TRBV27	TGTGCCAGCAGCCGGCTATCCATCGCGGATGTGGAAGCTAATGAGCAGTTCTTC	CASSRLSIADVEANEQFF
TRBD1	NA	TRBJ1-1	TRBV6-5	TGTGCCAGCAGTAAGGGACAGCTGTTTAACACTGAAGCTTTCTTT	CASSKGQLFNTEAFF
NA	NA	TRBJ2-7	TRBV4-2	TGTGCCAGCAGCCAACCCGGGACCGCGTCCTACGAGCAGTACTTC	CASSQPGTASYEQYF